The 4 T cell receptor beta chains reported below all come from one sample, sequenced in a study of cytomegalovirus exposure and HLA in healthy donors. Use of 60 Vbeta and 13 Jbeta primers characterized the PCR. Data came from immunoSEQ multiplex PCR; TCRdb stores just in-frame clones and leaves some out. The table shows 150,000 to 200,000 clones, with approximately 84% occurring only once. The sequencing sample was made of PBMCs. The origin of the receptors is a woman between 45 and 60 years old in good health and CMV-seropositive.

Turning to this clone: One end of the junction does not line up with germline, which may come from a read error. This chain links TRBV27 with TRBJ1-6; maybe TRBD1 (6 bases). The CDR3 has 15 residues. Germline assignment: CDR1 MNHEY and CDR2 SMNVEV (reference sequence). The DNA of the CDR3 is TGTGCCAGCAACTCAGGGGCTTCCTATAGTTCACCCCTCCACTTT. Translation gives CASNSGASYSSPLHF.

The CDR3 bases are TGTGCCAGCAGTTTATCTTCCCGGGCGGGCACCGGGGAGCTGTTTTTT. This sequence encodes CASSLSSRAGTGELFF. The rearrangement uses TRBV27 and TRBJ2-2, with a possible D match to TRBD2 (5 bases). The CDR3 contains 16 residues. The germline V and J ends were trimmed by 0 bases and 4 bases, with 12 bases remaining between them. CDR1 MNHEY and CDR2 SMNVEV come from the germline V gene (reference sequence).

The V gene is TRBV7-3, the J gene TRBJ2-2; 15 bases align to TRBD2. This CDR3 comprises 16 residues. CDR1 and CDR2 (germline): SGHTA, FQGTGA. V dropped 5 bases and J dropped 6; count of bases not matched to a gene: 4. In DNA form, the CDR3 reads TGTGCCAGCAGCCCTGGGACTAGCGGGGGGCCCGGGGAGCTGTTTTTT. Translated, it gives CASSPGTSGGPGELFF. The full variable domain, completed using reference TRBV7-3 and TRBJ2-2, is GAGVSQTPSNKVTEKGKYVELRCDPISGHTALYWYRQSLGQGPEFLIYFQGTGAADDSGLPNDRFFAVRPEGSVSTLKIQRTERGDSAVYLCASSPGTSGGPGELFFGEGSRLTVL.

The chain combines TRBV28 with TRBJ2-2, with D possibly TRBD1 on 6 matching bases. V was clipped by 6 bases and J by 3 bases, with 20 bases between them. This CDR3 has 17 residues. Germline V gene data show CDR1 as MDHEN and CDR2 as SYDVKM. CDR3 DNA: TGTGCCAGCAGCTCCCCCTCGAGAGGGGGATACACCGGGGAGCTGTTTTTT. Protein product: CASSSPSRGGYTGELFF. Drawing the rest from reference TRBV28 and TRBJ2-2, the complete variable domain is DVKVTQSSRYLVKRTGEKVFLECVQDMDHENMFWYRQDPGLGLRLIYFSYDVKMKEKGDIPEGYSVSREKKERFSLILESASTNQTSMYLCASSSPSRGGYTGELFFGEGSRLTVL.